This TCR beta chain appears in the sequencing data of a study of T cell responses to AZD1222 COVID-19 vaccine. Study results and limitations: Repertoires in all cases were sampled only once the peak T cell response had passed.

TCRdb's copy holds only in-frame clones and misses some; the assay was immunoSEQ multiplex PCR. Altogether 95,000 to 150,000 clones are present, around 90% being singletons, with the ten largest covering roughly 1.1%. Of note for this clone: No antigen is known for it.

The sequencing used peripheral blood, collected on day 0 of AZD1222 vaccination. The sequence derives from an adult in good health.

As DNA, the CDR3 is TGTGCCAGCAGCAACCGGGACAGGGTAACCTACGAGCAGTACTTC. It is translated as CASSNRDRVTYEQYF. The chain links TRBV5-4 to TRBJ2-7; 9 positions match TRBD1. V was clipped by 4 bases and J by 2 bases; unmatched bases: 7. This CDR3 comprises 15 residues. Germline assignment: CDR1 SGHNT and CDR2 YYREEE (reference sequence). Based on the CDR3 plus reference TRBV5-4 and TRBJ2-7, the full variable domain is ETGVTQSPTHLIKTRGQQVTLRCSSQSGHNTVSWYQQALGQGPQFIFQYYREEENGRGNFPPRFSGLQFPNYSSELNVNALELDDSALYLCASSNRDRVTYEQYFGPGTRLTVT.